These T cell receptor beta chains were read from a single sample in a study of T cell changes during pregnancy in multiple sclerosis. Repertoires were generated with immunoSEQ multiplex PCR, while TCRdb's copy carries only in-frame clones and drops some. The table has roughly 75,000 clones, 80% to 95% seen once. Sample: peripheral blood, taken in the third trimester of pregnancy. The receptor set was obtained from a female donor in good health, enrolled as a control in a pregnancy study. Each CDR3 is given with its conserved first and last residue. Not all rows give a size; the values are once, few, many and, for expanded clones, a class.

CASSLTGDSCEQYF | TRBV28 | - | TRBJ2-7
CASSVGSGGNNEQFF | TRBV9 | - | TRBJ2-1
CASSLSDTPNTYEQYF | TRBV5-6 | - | TRBJ2-7
CASGLDNPSPEQYF | TRBV7-2 | - | TRBJ2-7
CASSQDPGQGGQPQHF | TRBV4-2 | - | TRBJ1-5
CASSPMGQGGETQYF | TRBV5-1 | - | TRBJ2-5
CASSLGVARNEQFF | TRBV27 | - | TRBJ2-1
CASSTPPGTSGGRGETQYF | TRBV5-6 | - | TRBJ2-5
CASSQDRGRLTDTQYF | TRBV4-1 | - | TRBJ2-3
CASSQPGGNTEAFF | TRBV6-5 | - | TRBJ1-1
CASSRLAGGSIETQYF | TRBV19 | - | TRBJ2-5
CASSQGLAGGISGANVLTF | TRBV4-1 | - | TRBJ2-6
CASTPREDLAGPFREQFF | TRBV7-2 | - | TRBJ2-1
CASSYGTSGGYEQYF | TRBV5-6 | - | -
CSAPPRNEQFF | TRBV20-1 | - | TRBJ2-1
CASSVSGQGTQPQHF | TRBV9 | - | TRBJ1-5
CASSSRLNSPLHF | TRBV5-1 | - | TRBJ1-6
CASRSLAGVEETQYF | TRBV5-1 | - | TRBJ2-5
CASSERTGSGYEQYF | TRBV28 | once | TRBJ2-7
CSVRGLHNEQFF | TRBV29-1 | - | TRBJ2-1